The T cell receptor beta chain described here comes from a study of T cells in Graves' hyperthyroidism and ophthalmopathy. Across the study: Initial diagnosis, before any treatment, was when peripheral blood was collected.

The V end was cut by 4 bases, the J end by 0 bases, with 13 bases between. Germline lookup yields CDR1 MGHRA and CDR2 YSYEKL. This CDR3 region has 16 residues. RNA transcripts yielded amplified TCR beta CDR3 regions. First-round RT-PCR of the TCR CDR3 relied on the HTBI primer set. TCRdb redid the calling of the multiplex PCR reads with MiXCR, one entry per CDR3 protein. The repertoire holds 550,000 to 850,000 distinct CDR3 sequences, with roughly a sixth as singletons. This clonotype was counted once. Used for diagnoses were clinical symptoms, serum thyroxine and TRAb, thyroid ultrasound and orbital computed tomography. Progressors' blood was drawn at hyperthyroidism diagnosis, before ophthalmopathy symptoms. The authors obtained PBMCs from 10 ml of fresh peripheral blood.

The sequenced sample was blood. The TCR sequence derives from a woman aged 50 to 65 with Graves' hyperthyroidism that later progressed to Graves' ophthalmopathy. The chain uses TRBV4-1 and TRBJ2-1; perhaps D is TRBD1 or TRBD2 (6 bases each). The CDR3 spells CASSPTRGPSYNEQFF. DNA of the CDR3: TGCGCCAGCAGCCCGACACGGGGGCCCTCCTACAATGAGCAGTTCTTC.